The 12 T cell receptor beta chains below were found in one sample sequenced in a study of Graves' ophthalmopathy and Graves' hyperthyroidism (dated by TCRdb to the late 2010s). The sequencing machine was an Illumina HiSeq 2000. For repertoire sequencing, TCR beta CDR3 regions were amplified from RNA transcripts. The first round was an RT-PCR using HTBI primers with the Qiagen OneStep RT-PCR kit, and this first round was followed by a second-round multiplex PCR, then size selection and purification. TCRdb trimmed public reads at Q25 via fastp, called clones via MiXCR and kept in-frame beta chains. Every CDR3 protein is listed once, alongside the most common genes and DNA of its rows. The sample table lists 560,000 or so distinct CDR3 sequences, just under 40% of them with a count of one. 3.5% to 4.5% of the sample is held by the ten biggest clonotypes. Material: peripheral blood or thyroid tissue (not recorded which). The receptors here all came from an adult man with Graves' hyperthyroidism.

The genes are TRBV19 and TRBJ1-5; possible D gene TRBD1, 6 bases. V was trimmed by 1 base and J by 7 bases, leaving 11 bases between them. The germline V gene encodes CDR1 LNHDA and CDR2 SQIVND (reference sequence). This CDR3 contains 14 residues. The CDR3, as DNA: TGTGCCAGTAGTATAGGGCAGGGGCGGCAGCCCCAGCATTTT. This codes for CASSIGQGRQPQHF.

This clonotype was detected many times. This chain connects TRBV12-3 or TRBV12-4 to TRBJ1-1; D not certain. The CDR3 has 12 residues. Trimming removed 5 bases at V and 4 bases at J, with 8 bases between. The CDR3 is CASSRGSTEAFF. Written as DNA, the CDR3 is TGTGCCAGCAGTCGAGGCAGCACTGAAGCTTTCTTT.

The CDR3 DNA is TGTGCCAGCAGTTACTATTTTAGGGCCGGGGAGCAGTACTTC. Protein sequence: CASSYYFRAGEQYF. The gene calls are TRBV6-5 and TRBJ2-7; D is unclear. Germline values: CDR1 MNHEY, CDR2 SVGAGI. V dropped 1 base and J dropped 7 bases, with 14 bases sitting between them. The CDR3 is 14 residues long.

The chain combines TRBV7-9 with TRBJ2-5; 12 nucleotides agree with TRBD1. Germline V gene sequence: CDR1 SEHNR, CDR2 FQNEAQ (reference sequence). This CDR3 region has 15 residues. The junction had 4 bases not matched to a gene; V was cut back by 3 bases and J by 5 bases. The CDR3 region has the DNA TGTGCCAGCAGCTTGGGACAGGGGGCATGGGAGACCCAGTACTTC. Amino acids: CASSLGQGAWETQYF.

The chain combines TRBV29-1 with TRBJ2-7; 10 bases match TRBD2. Germline V gene sequence: CDR1 SQVTM, CDR2 ANQGSEA. The CDR3 contains 15 residues. V lost 5 bases and J lost 3; bases outside the gene matches: 10. The chain's CDR3 is CSVPASSGSVYEQYF. The CDR3 nucleotides are TGCAGCGTTCCTGCATCTAGCGGGAGTGTCTACGAGCAGTACTTC.

The chain carries TRBV11-2 and TRBJ2-5; the D is unclear. Germline V gene sequence: CDR1 SGHAT, CDR2 FQNNGV. This CDR3 comprises 11 residues. The V end lost 4 bases, the J end lost 7 bases, and 7 bases lay between the germline ends. The chain's CDR3 is CASSSKRTQYF. For the CDR3, the DNA is TGTGCCAGCAGCTCCAAGAGGACCCAGTACTTC.

The genes are TRBV7-2 and TRBJ2-7, with D possibly TRBD2 on 7 matching bases. In germline, CDR1 is SGHTA, CDR2 FQGNSA. V shed 5 bases and J shed 7 bases, with 18 bases lying between them. This CDR3 has 14 residues. The CDR3 coding sequence is TGTGCCAGCAGCCGGCCGGGGGGCCTAGGTGAGCAGTACTTC. Its translation: CASSRPGGLGEQYF.

The rearrangement joins TRBV7-9 to TRBJ1-2, with TRBD1 as a possible D gene (6 bases). The CDR3 is 16 amino acids. Between the trimmed V and J ends, which lost 6 bases and 8 bases, there was a span of 25 bases. CDR1 is SEHNR, CDR2 FQNEAQ, per germline (reference sequence). For the CDR3, the DNA is TGTGCCAGCAGTTCAACGTCGCAGGCTCGGGGGCAAGGCTACACCTTC. Amino acid sequence: CASSSTSQARGQGYTF.

Notes on this clonotype: With a much larger clone just one base away, this may be a read error. This chain joins TRBV7-9 and TRBJ1-4, with D hard to call. Trimming took off 5 bases at V and 6 bases at J, with 13 bases between the two ends. This CDR3 contains 14 residues. Germline V CDR1 and CDR2: SEHNR, FQNEAQ (reference sequence). This CDR3 is CASSPEEVDEKLFF. CDR3 sequence (DNA): TGTGCCAGCAGCCCTGAGGAGGTTGATGAAAAACTGTTTTTT.

The chain recombines TRBV10-3 with TRBJ1-3, with D uncertain. The CDR3 covers 14 residues. Germline values: CDR1 ENHRY, CDR2 SYGVKD. Trimming pared 4 bases from V and 1 base from J, leaving 8 bases between. CDR3 nucleotides: TGTGCCATCAGTGTCCAACAGTCTGGAAACACCATATATTTT. Amino acids: CAISVQQSGNTIYF.

The table lists this clonotype with many counts. This rearrangement joins TRBV7-2 to TRBJ2-2; D unresolved. The CDR3 has 14 residues. CDR1 is SGHTA, CDR2 FQGNSA, per germline. The V and J ends lost 1 base and 3 bases respectively, with 6 bases between them. The CDR3 reads CASSLVGYTGELFF. DNA for the CDR3: TGTGCCAGCAGCTTAGTAGGGTACACCGGGGAGCTGTTTTTT.

In this sample, this clonotype turned up a few times. The chain recombines TRBV5-1 with TRBJ1-3; D ambiguous. CDR1 is SGHRS and CDR2 is YFSETQ in the germline V gene. With 1 base removed from V and 0 bases from J, the gap between germline ends came to 5 bases. This CDR3 has 14 residues. DNA of the CDR3: TGCGCCAGCAGCTTGACCCTCTCTGGAAACACCATATATTTT. It is translated as CASSLTLSGNTIYF.